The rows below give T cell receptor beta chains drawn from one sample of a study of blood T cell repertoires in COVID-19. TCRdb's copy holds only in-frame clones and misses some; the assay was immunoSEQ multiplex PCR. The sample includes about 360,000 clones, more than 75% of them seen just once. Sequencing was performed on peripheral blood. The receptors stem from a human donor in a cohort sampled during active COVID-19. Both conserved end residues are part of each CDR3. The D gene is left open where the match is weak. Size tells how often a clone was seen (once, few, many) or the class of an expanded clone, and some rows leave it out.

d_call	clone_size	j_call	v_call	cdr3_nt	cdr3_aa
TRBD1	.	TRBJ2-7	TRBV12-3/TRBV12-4	TGTGCCAGCAACATAGGACAGGTCGGGGAGCAGTACTTC	CASNIGQVGEQYF
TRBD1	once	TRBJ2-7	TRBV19	TGTGCCAGTAGTAATCCGGGACAGGGGCGCTACGAGCAGTACTTC	CASSNPGQGRYEQYF
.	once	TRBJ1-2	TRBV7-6	TGTGCCAGCAGCTTACAAGCAGGGCTGGGCTATGGCTACACCTTC	CASSLQAGLGYGYTF
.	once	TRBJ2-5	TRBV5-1	TGCGCCAGCAGCTTGACAGACAGTTCCCAAGAGACCCAGTACTTC	CASSLTDSSQETQYF
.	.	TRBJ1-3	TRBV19	TGTGCCAGTAGTATCTCGGGAAACTCTGGAAACACCATATATTTT	CASSISGNSGNTIYF
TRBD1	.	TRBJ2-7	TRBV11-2	TGTGCCAGCAGCCCTGACAGGGGGGGCGAGCAGTACTTC	CASSPDRGGEQYF
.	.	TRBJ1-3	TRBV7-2	TGTGCCAGCAGCTTACTGGGCCCTGGAAACACCATATATTTT	CASSLLGPGNTIYF
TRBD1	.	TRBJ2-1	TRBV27	TGTGCCAGCAGTTTCGACAGGGTCTCCTACAATGAGCAGTTCTTC	CASSFDRVSYNEQFF
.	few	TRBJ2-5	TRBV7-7	TGTGCGGTGGGGGGAGGCCTGGGAGAGACCCAGTACTTC	CAVGGGLGETQYF
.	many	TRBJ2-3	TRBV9	TGTGCCAGCAGCGTACGAGGGACAGATACGCAGTATTTT	CASSVRGTDTQYF
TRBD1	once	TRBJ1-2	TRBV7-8	TGTGCCAGCAGCTTTGTCGTAGGGGACAGCTATGGCTACACCTTC	CASSFVVGDSYGYTF
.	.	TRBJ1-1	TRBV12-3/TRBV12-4	TGTGCCAGCAGTTTCGACACCGGAACTGAAGCTTTCTTT	CASSFDTGTEAFF